The rows below give T cell receptor beta chains drawn from one sample of a study of tumor and adjacent non-tumor tissue in lung cancer. TCRdb processed the multiplex PCR reads anew with MiXCR; each CDR3 protein has one entry. Of approximately 71,000 distinct CDR3 sequences listed, almost 60% were seen once; the top ten hold roughly 21%. Material: lung tumor tissue. The receptors shown here come from a man aged 50 to 60 with non-small cell lung cancer. CDR3s include the opening cysteine and the closing phenylalanine or tryptophan. D genes are given only for firm matches. Clone size is shown for a subset of rows, as once, few, many or a class of expanded clone.

TRBV11-2	TRBJ1-6	NA	NA	17	CASSLGGGTSYNSPLHF	TGTGCCAGCAGCCTCGGGGGTGGTACCTCCTATAATTCACCCCTCCACTTT
TRBV7-8	TRBJ2-5	NA	NA	14	CASSLWATQETQYF	TGTGCCAGCAGCTTATGGGCTACGCAAGAGACCCAGTACTTC
TRBV10-3	TRBJ2-3	NA	NA	15	CAICGTRADTDTQYF	TGTGCCATCTGTGGGACAAGGGCGGACACAGATACGCAGTATTTT
TRBV11-2	TRBJ2-5	few	NA	13	CASSIGSKETQYF	TGTGCCAGCAGCATCGGGAGTAAAGAGACCCAGTACTTC
TRBV12-3/TRBV12-4	TRBJ1-1	NA	NA	12	CDSSLTGTEAFF	TGTGACAGCAGTTTAACGGGGACTGAAGCTTTCTTT
TRBV7-2	TRBJ2-7	NA	TRBD2	14	CASSRTSDYYEQYF	TGTGCCAGCAGCAGGACTAGCGACTATTACGAGCAGTACTTC
TRBV11-2	TRBJ2-1	NA	NA	14	CATSFGQKYNEQFF	TGTGCCACCAGCTTTGGACAGAAATACAATGAGCAGTTCTTC
TRBV12-3/TRBV12-4	TRBJ1-1	few	NA	12	CASSLTGTGAFF	TGTGCCAGCAGTTTAACAGGGACCGGAGCTTTCTTT
TRBV27	TRBJ1-5	many	NA	13	CASSLFGAAPQHF	TGTGCCAGCAGTTTATTTGGGGCGGCGCCCCAGCATTTT
TRBV29-1	TRBJ2-7	medium-sized	TRBD2	13	CSVAPSGGYEQYF	TGCAGCGTCGCTCCTAGCGGGGGCTACGAGCAGTACTTC
TRBV4-2	TRBJ2-5	NA	TRBD2	17	CASSQKGLAGEGETQHF	TGTGCCAGCAGCCAAAAGGGACTAGCGGGAGAAGGGGAGACCCAGCACTTC
TRBV6-1	TRBJ2-3	many	TRBD1	15	CASTPTGGSTDTQYF	TGTGCCAGCACCCCCACAGGGGGGAGCACAGATACGCAGTATTTT
TRBV5-4	TRBJ2-1	many	TRBD1	18	CASSLKWVTGQGINEQFF	TGTGCCAGCAGCTTGAAATGGGTCACGGGACAGGGGATCAATGAGCAGTTCTTC
TRBV29-1	TRBJ2-1	NA	TRBD1	14	CSALAWTGYNEQFF	TGCAGCGCTCTGGCCTGGACAGGGTACAATGAGCAGTTCTTC
TRBV5-1	TRBJ2-5	few	NA	14	CASSYRQAGETQYF	TGCGCCAGCAGCTATCGACAGGCAGGAGAGACCCAGTACTTC
TRBV6-5	TRBJ1-5	many	NA	13	CASMRDGDQPQHF	TGTGCCAGCATGAGGGATGGAGATCAGCCCCAGCATTTT
TRBV12-3/TRBV12-4	TRBJ1-5	NA	NA	15	CVSSLWGVSNQPQHF	TGTGTCAGCAGTTTGTGGGGCGTGAGCAATCAGCCCCAGCATTTT
TRBV28	TRBJ1-5	NA	TRBD1	16	CANSSPTGRADQPQHF	TGTGCCAACAGTTCGCCGACAGGGCGAGCGGATCAACCCCAGCATTTT
TRBV11-2	TRBJ2-7	once	NA	15	CASGLVAVSSYEQYF	TGTGCCAGCGGATTAGTGGCGGTTAGCTCCTACGAGCAGTACTTC
TRBV24-1	TRBJ1-5	NA	TRBD1	17	CATSPGDRGRRNQPQHF	TGTGCCACCAGCCCTGGGGACAGGGGGCGCCGCAATCAGCCCCAGCATTTT
TRBV11-2	TRBJ2-1	NA	NA	15	CASSPPGGRGYGQFF	TGTGCCAGCAGCCCTCCTGGCGGGCGTGGTTATGGGCAGTTCTTC
TRBV10-3	TRBJ2-7	few	TRBD1	13	CAISVDRGREQYF	TGTGCCATCAGCGTGGACAGGGGCCGGGAGCAGTACTTC
TRBV20-1	TRBJ2-5	NA	NA	13	CSAGRQEIETQYF	TGCAGTGCTGGACGACAGGAGATAGAGACCCAGTACTTC
TRBV10-3	TRBJ1-6	NA	NA	18	CAISDPGKFSSYNSPLHF	TGTGCCATCAGTGACCCAGGAAAATTCAGCTCCTATAATTCGCCCCTCCACTTT
TRBV7-4	TRBJ2-7	many	NA	15	CASSLYSPPSYEQYF	TGTGCCAGCAGCTTATATTCCCCGCCATCCTACGAGCAGTACTTC
TRBV28	TRBJ1-2	NA	NA	13	CASSFPHSYGYTF	TGTGCCAGCAGTTTCCCCCACTCCTATGGCTACACCTTC
TRBV5-1	TRBJ2-1	NA	NA	16	CASKYGSGNSYNEPFF	TGCGCCAGCAAGTACGGTAGCGGAAACTCCTACAATGAGCCGTTCTTC
TRBV11-2	TRBJ2-2	NA	NA	17	CASSPPGLPFWAGELFF	TGTGCCAGCAGCCCCCCGGGACTCCCTTTTTGGGCCGGGGAGCTGTTTTTT
TRBV12-5	TRBJ2-1	many	NA	12	CASALGGSEQFF	TGTGCTAGTGCTCTCGGGGGCAGCGAGCAGTTCTTC
TRBV7-9	TRBJ1-2	few	TRBD1	17	CATSLAGTGGTNYGYTF	TGTGCCACCAGCTTAGCCGGGACAGGGGGCACTAACTATGGCTACACCTTC
TRBV20-1	TRBJ1-4	many	NA	11	CSAFRQEKLFF	TGCAGTGCATTTCGACAGGAAAAACTGTTTTTT
TRBV10-3	TRBJ1-2	NA	TRBD1	14	CAIIELGQNYGYTF	TGTGCCATCATTGAGTTGGGACAGAATTATGGCTACACCTTC
TRBV20-1	TRBJ2-5	few	NA	15	CSARDARSGQETQYF	TGCAGTGCTAGAGATGCCCGGAGCGGTCAAGAGACCCAGTACTTC
TRBV12-3/TRBV12-4	TRBJ2-1	NA	NA	13	CASSLVWGNEQFF	TGTGCCAGCAGTTTAGTATGGGGCAATGAGCAGTTCTTC
TRBV30	TRBJ2-1	NA	NA	12	CAFPLVDNEQFF	TGTGCCTTCCCCCTAGTAGACAATGAGCAGTTCTTC
TRBV6-5	TRBJ2-1	many	TRBD2	13	CASSASGGNEQFF	TGTGCCAGCTCAGCGAGCGGGGGCAATGAGCAGTTCTTC
TRBV28	TRBJ1-5	NA	NA	15	CASSRQEGSDQAQHF	TGTGCCAGTAGTCGCCAGGAAGGGTCGGATCAGGCCCAGCATTTT
TRBV11-3	TRBJ2-1	once	TRBD2	16	CARSVGGTSGRDEQFF	TGTGCCAGAAGCGTCGGCGGGACTAGCGGGAGAGATGAGCAGTTCTTC
TRBV20-1	TRBJ2-7	NA	TRBD1	14	CSARTGGLSYEQYF	TGCAGTGCTAGGACAGGGGGTTTATCCTACGAGCAGTACTTC
TRBV29-1	TRBJ2-5	many	TRBD2	13	CSVEGLAEETQYF	TGCAGCGTTGAAGGCCTAGCGGAAGAGACCCAGTACTTC
TRBV7-9	TRBJ2-7	many	NA	12	CASSQGTYEQYF	TGTGCCAGCAGCCAAGGGACCTACGAGCAGTACTTC
TRBV5-1	TRBJ2-5	NA	NA	14	CASRPTSRQETQYF	TGCGCCAGCAGGCCTACTAGCAGGCAAGAGACCCAGTACTTC
TRBV20-1	TRBJ2-1	many	TRBD2	15	CSARGASGKRDEQFF	TGCAGTGCTAGAGGGGCTAGCGGGAAGAGGGATGAGCAGTTCTTC
TRBV30	TRBJ1-1	many	NA	12	CAWRRGNTEAFF	TGTGCCTGGAGAAGGGGGAACACTGAAGCTTTCTTT
TRBV29-1	TRBJ1-2	NA	TRBD1	14	CSTKPTGDGYGYTF	TGCAGCACAAAGCCTACAGGGGACGGCTATGGCTACACCTTC
TRBV6-1	TRBJ1-6	once	NA	13	CASSNGLNTPLHF	TGTGCCAGCTCAAATGGCCTTAATACACCCCTCCACTTT